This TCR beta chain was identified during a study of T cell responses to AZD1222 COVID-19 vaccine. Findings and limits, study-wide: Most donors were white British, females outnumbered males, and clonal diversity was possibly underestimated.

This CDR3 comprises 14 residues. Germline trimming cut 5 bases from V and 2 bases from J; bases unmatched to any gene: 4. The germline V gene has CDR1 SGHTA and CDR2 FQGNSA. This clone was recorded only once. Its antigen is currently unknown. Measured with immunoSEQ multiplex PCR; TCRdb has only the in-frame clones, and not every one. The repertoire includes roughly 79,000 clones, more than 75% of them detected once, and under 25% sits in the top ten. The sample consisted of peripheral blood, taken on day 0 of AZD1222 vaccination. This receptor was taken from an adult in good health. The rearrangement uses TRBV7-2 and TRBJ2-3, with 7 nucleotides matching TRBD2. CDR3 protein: CASSRDYNTDTQYF. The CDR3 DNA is TGTGCCAGCAGCAGGGACTATAACACAGATACGCAGTATTTT.